Shown below are 18 T cell receptor beta chains from a single sample sequenced in a study of shared clonotypes between healthy human individuals. Only in-frame clones appear in the TCRdb table, and some are missing; sequencing was by immunoSEQ multiplex PCR. The sample has about a million clones, approximately 76% seen once. Sequenced material: memory CD4+ T cells sorted from blood. Indicated subset: CD45RA-negative fraction. The receptors were sampled from a man aged 18 to 29 in good health.

The CDR3 region is CASLAPLTNEQFF. CDR3 coding DNA: TGTGCCAGCTTAGCCCCTCTAACCAATGAGCAGTTCTTC. The chain links TRBV5-4 to TRBJ2-1; D not resolved. The V end was cut by 7 bases, the J end by 6 bases, with 14 bases between. Per germline, CDR1 SGHNT and CDR2 YYREEE (reference sequence). CDR3 length equals 13 residues.

The CDR3 loop is CASSQDTEAFF. The CDR3 coding sequence is TGCGCCAGCAGCCAAGACACTGAAGCTTTCTTT. This chain joins TRBV4-1 and TRBJ1-1; D ambiguous. Trimming left V 0 bases short and J 4 bases short, with 0 bases between. The CDR3 length is 11 residues. Germline V gene data show CDR1 as MGHRA and CDR2 as YSYEKL.

J is TRBJ1-2 and V is TRBV2; tentative D call: TRBD1 (6 bases). V lost 3 bases to trimming and J lost 5 bases, with 10 bases between them. CDR3 length: 13 amino acids. Germline-derived CDR1 and CDR2 are SNHLY and FYNNEI. For the CDR3, the DNA is TGTGCCAGCAGTGATGCAGGGGAATATGGCTACACCTTC. Its translation is CASSDAGEYGYTF. Full variable domain (outside the CDR3, taken from reference TRBV2 and TRBJ1-2): EPEVTQTPSHQVTQMGQEVILRCVPISNHLYFYWYRQILGQKVEFLVSFYNNEISEKSEIFDDQFSVERPDGSNFTLKIRSTKLEDSAMYFCASSDAGEYGYTFGSGTRLTVV.

Of note for this clone: A much larger clone differs from this one at a single base, so this may be a read error. The chain links TRBV5-5 to TRBJ2-5; the D gene is possibly TRBD1 (5 bases). Germline V gene sequence: CDR1 SGHKS, CDR2 YYEKEE (reference sequence). V lost 4 bases and J 2 bases, leaving 9 bases between the germline ends. The CDR3 is 13 amino acids. CDR3 bases: TGTGCCAGCAGCCCAGGGTCACAAGAGACCCAGTACTTC. Its protein product is CASSPGSQETQYF.

The V call is TRBV11-2, the J call TRBJ1-5; 8 bases align to TRBD1. This CDR3 region has 15 residues. Germline trimming cut 3 bases from V and 3 bases from J; bases unmatched to any gene: 4. CDR1 and CDR2 from the germline V gene are SGHAT and FQNNGV. CDR3 in amino acids: CASSFGTGDNQPQHF. CDR3 nucleotides: TGTGCCAGCAGCTTCGGGACAGGCGACAATCAGCCCCAGCATTTT.

The chain recombines TRBV10-3 with TRBJ1-1; 10 nucleotides agree with TRBD1. The CDR3 sequence is 15 residues long. Germline V gene lookup returns CDR1 ENHRY and CDR2 SYGVKD. V was clipped by 9 bases and J by 0 bases; unmatched bases: 7. The CDR3 nucleotides read TGTGCCATTAGAGACAGGGGGCGGGTGAACACTGAAGCTTTCTTT. It translates to CAIRDRGRVNTEAFF.

The chain carries TRBV2 and TRBJ2-1, with 11 bases that match TRBD2. With 6 bases clipped from V and 8 bases from J, the junction kept 12 bases outside the gene matches. Germline V CDR1 and CDR2: SNHLY, FYNNEI. The CDR3 covers 16 residues. CDR3 nucleotides: TGTGCCAGCAGCTTAGGCCGTCTAGCGGGAGGTCATGAGCAGTTCTTC. Protein sequence: CASSLGRLAGGHEQFF.

V is TRBV5-4 and J is TRBJ2-3; 10 bases are shared with TRBD2. Trimming at V came to 5 bases and at J to 0 bases, leaving 6 bases not matched to a gene. Germline V CDR1 and CDR2: SGHNT, YYREEE (reference sequence). The CDR3 is 16 residues long. In DNA form, the CDR3 reads TGTGCCAGCAGAACAAGGACTAGCGGTAGCACAGATACGCAGTATTTT. Translated, it gives CASRTRTSGSTDTQYF. The variable domain in full, with the rest retrieved from reference TRBV5-4 and TRBJ2-3, is ETGVTQSPTHLIKTRGQQVTLRCSSQSGHNTVSWYQQALGQGPQFIFQYYREEENGRGNFPPRFSGLQFPNYSSELNVNALELDDSALYLCASRTRTSGSTDTQYFGPGTRLTVL.

The chain uses TRBV6-1 and TRBJ2-3; TRBD2 matches at 7 bases. Germline lookup yields CDR1 MNHNS and CDR2 SASEGT. The CDR3 runs 13 residues. V lost 6 bases and J lost 4; bases outside the gene matches: 4. In nucleotides, the CDR3 is TGTGCCAGCAGGCGGGGGTCGTCAGATACGCAGTATTTT. Translation gives CASRRGSSDTQYF.

The rearrangement links TRBV6-5 to TRBJ1-1; 7 nucleotides align to TRBD1. Unmatched junction bases numbered 9, after V lost 7 bases and J lost 4 bases. Germline CDR1 MNHEY, CDR2 SVGAGI. The CDR3 is 14 amino acids. CDR3 sequence: CASTRGGVGTEAFF. The CDR3 nucleotides read TGTGCCAGCACCCGAGGGGGCGTCGGCACTGAAGCTTTCTTT.

The gene calls are TRBV28 and TRBJ2-1, with D tentatively TRBD2 (5 bases). V lost 6 bases to trimming and J lost 7 bases, with 13 bases between them. Germline V gives CDR1 MDHEN, CDR2 SYDVKM. The CDR3 sequence is 13 residues long. The CDR3 bases are TGTGCCAGCAGCCGAAGCTCGGGGAATGAGCAGTTCTTC. Translated, it gives CASSRSSGNEQFF.

J is TRBJ2-7 and V is TRBV7-6; a weak D match, TRBD1 (5 bases). Germline V gene sequence: CDR1 SGHVS, CDR2 FNYEAQ. V was trimmed by 5 bases and J by 3 bases, leaving 20 bases between them. CDR3 length equals 16 residues. The CDR3 region is CASSSNVGHPIYEQYF. CDR3 sequence (DNA): TGTGCCAGCAGCAGCAATGTTGGACATCCGATCTACGAGCAGTACTTC.

The chain joins TRBV7-9 to TRBJ1-2; D is possibly TRBD1 (6 bases). The germline V gene has CDR1 SEHNR and CDR2 FQNEAQ (reference sequence). With 3 bases removed from V and 7 bases from J, the gap between germline ends came to 9 bases. The CDR3 extends over 12 amino acids. CDR3: CASSFSGAGYTF. CDR3 bases: TGTGCCAGCAGCTTTTCGGGGGCTGGCTACACCTTC.

This chain connects TRBV6-5 to TRBJ2-7, with 7 positions matching TRBD1. This CDR3 comprises 15 residues. Unmatched junction bases numbered 9, after V lost 0 bases and J lost 7 bases. Germline values: CDR1 MNHEY, CDR2 SVGAGI. This CDR3 is CASSYSRTGVGEQYF. In nucleotides, the CDR3 is TGTGCCAGCAGTTACTCCAGGACAGGAGTAGGAGAGCAGTACTTC.

V gene TRBV30 combines with J gene TRBJ1-2; TRBD1 aligns across 9 bases. The length of the CDR3 is 12 residues. J gave up 5 bases and V 6 bases, and 4 bases lay outside the gene matches. CDR1 is GTSNPN and CDR2 is SVGIG in the germline V gene (reference sequence). CDR3 nucleotides: TGTGCCTGTACCGGGACAGGGTATGGCTACACCTTC. Amino acids: CACTGTGYGYTF.

This clone was detected a few times. The rearrangement joins TRBV29-1 to TRBJ1-1; D gene unclear. Germline V gene data show CDR1 as SQVTM and CDR2 as ANQGSEA. This CDR3 is built from 12 residues. The V end was cut by 2 bases, the J end by 4 bases, with 8 bases between. CDR3 coding DNA: TGCAGCGTTGAAAGGGAGACCACTGAAGCTTTCTTT. Its protein is CSVERETTEAFF.

This chain links TRBV18 with TRBJ1-5; 9 nucleotides agree with TRBD1. CDR3 length: 14 residues. The V gene's germline CDR1 is KGHSH and CDR2 LQKENI. The ends lost 6 bases at V and 6 bases at J; junction bases unmatched: 6. The CDR3 bases are TGTGCCAGCTCGCGACAGGGGGGAGGTCAGCCCCAGCATTTT. Translated, it gives CASSRQGGGQPQHF.

V usage is TRBV19 and J usage is TRBJ1-4, with TRBD1 matching over 9 bases. The length of the CDR3 is 14 residues. Germline V gene data show CDR1 as LNHDA and CDR2 as SQIVND (reference sequence). After removal of 8 bases from V and 6 bases from J, the junction contained 7 bases not matched to a gene. The CDR3 is CASATGQGYEKLFF. The CDR3 DNA reads TGTGCCAGTGCAACGGGACAGGGATATGAAAAACTGTTTTTT.